The T cell receptor (beta chain) described here comes from a study of blood T cell repertoires in COVID-19. On the study more broadly: Both acute and convalescent COVID-19 samples were obtained from the United States, Italy and Spain. T cells, B-cell-depleted T cells, or PBMCs provided the cDNA or gDNA that served as material.

In the original processing: Estimation of nucleated cell counts relied on the amplification of reference gene primers. Measured with immunoSEQ multiplex PCR; TCRdb has only the in-frame clones, and not every one. That table is the source of V, J and clone size, and D and trimming were worked out from the DNA. Among fewer than 700,000 clones, about 88% were seen once, and the ten largest hold 7.8%. The sequence came from a woman aged 50 to 65 with COVID-19, enrolled during active disease. Sequencing was done on a sample of peripheral blood.

CDR3 in DNA: TGTGCCAGCAGACCCGGGACAGGGGGCTTAAGAGATGGCTACACCTTC. This codes for CASRPGTGGLRDGYTF. J is TRBJ1-2 and V is TRBV11-2; 12 nucleotides align to TRBD1. The germline V gene has CDR1 SGHAT and CDR2 FQNNGV. The CDR3 has 16 residues. The ends lost 6 bases at V and 6 bases at J; junction bases unmatched: 11.